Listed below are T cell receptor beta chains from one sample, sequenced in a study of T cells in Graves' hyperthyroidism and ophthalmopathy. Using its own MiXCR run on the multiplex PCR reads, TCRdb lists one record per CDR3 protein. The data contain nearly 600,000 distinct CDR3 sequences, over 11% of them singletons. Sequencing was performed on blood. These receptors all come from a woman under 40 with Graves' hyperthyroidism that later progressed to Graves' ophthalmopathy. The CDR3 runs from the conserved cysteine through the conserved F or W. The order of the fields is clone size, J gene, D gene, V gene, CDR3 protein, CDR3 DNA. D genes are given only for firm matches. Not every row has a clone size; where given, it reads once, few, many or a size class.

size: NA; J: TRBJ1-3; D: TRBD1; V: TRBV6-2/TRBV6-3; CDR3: CASSYSIVRGAGNTIYF; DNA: TGTGCCAGCAGTTACTCGATAGTCAGGGGGGCTGGAAACACCATATATTTT
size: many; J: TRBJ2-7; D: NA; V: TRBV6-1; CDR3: CASSDSYEQYF; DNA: TGTGCCAGCAGCGACTCCTACGAGCAGTACTTC
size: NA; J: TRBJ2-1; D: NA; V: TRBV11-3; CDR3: CASSWGGRGEQFF; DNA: TGTGCCAGCAGCTGGGGGGGCCGGGGTGAGCAGTTCTTC
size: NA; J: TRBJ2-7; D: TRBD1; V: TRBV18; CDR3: CASSPGGTGNHEQYF; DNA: TGTGCCAGCTCACCAGGCGGGACAGGGAACCACGAGCAGTACTTC
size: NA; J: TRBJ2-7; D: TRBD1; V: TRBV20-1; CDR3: CSVTSPGQGAFEQYF; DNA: TGCAGTGTGACATCTCCGGGACAGGGGGCATTCGAGCAGTACTTC
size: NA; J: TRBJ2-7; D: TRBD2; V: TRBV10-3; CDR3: CAISEGISGSSYEQYF; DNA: TGTGCCATCAGTGAAGGAATTAGCGGGAGCTCCTACGAGCAGTACTTC
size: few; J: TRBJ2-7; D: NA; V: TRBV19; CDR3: CASSLNARNTEQYF; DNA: TGTGCCAGTAGTCTTAACGCTAGGAATACTGAGCAGTACTTC
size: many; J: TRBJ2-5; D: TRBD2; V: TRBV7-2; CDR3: CASSTNGGTETQYF; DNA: TGTGCCAGCAGCACTAACGGGGGGACGGAGACCCAGTACTTC
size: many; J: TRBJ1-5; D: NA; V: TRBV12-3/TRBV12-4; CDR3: CASTPSGGSQPQHF; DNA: TGTGCCAGCACTCCCTCGGGGGGCAGTCAGCCCCAGCATTTT
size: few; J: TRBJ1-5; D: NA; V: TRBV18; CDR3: CASSPSGVVNQPQHF; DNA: TGTGCCAGCTCACCATCCGGGGTCGTCAATCAGCCCCAGCATTTT
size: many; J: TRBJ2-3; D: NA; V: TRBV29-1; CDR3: CSVPPGLWDPDTQYF; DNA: TGCAGCGTCCCCCCGGGCCTTTGGGACCCAGATACGCAGTATTTT
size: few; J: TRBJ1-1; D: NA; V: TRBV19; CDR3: CASTRSRDTEAFF; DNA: TGTGCCAGCACTCGTTCTCGGGACACTGAAGCTTTCTTT
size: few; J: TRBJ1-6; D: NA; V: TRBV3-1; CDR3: CASSQVSPWSSYNSPLHF; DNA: TGTGCCAGCAGCCAAGTGTCCCCTTGGAGCTCCTATAATTCACCCCTCCACTTT
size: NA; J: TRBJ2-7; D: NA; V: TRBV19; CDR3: CASSMRGGNEQYF; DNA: TGTGCCAGTAGTATGCGGGGCGGTAACGAGCAGTACTTC
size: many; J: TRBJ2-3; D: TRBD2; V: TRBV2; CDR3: CASSEVTGLAGGPPDTQYF; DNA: TGTGCCAGCAGTGAAGTGACGGGACTAGCGGGAGGGCCTCCAGATACGCAGTATTTT
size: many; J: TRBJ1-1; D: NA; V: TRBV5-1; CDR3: CASSPGYTTAVNTEAFF; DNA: TGCGCCAGCAGCCCCGGATATACGACAGCCGTGAACACTGAAGCTTTCTTT
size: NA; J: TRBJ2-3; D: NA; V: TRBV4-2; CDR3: CASSQGSSGLGRDTQYF; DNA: TGTGCCAGCAGCCAAGGGAGTAGCGGCTTAGGGAGAGATACGCAGTATTTT
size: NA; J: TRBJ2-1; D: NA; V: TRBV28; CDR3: CASSPAGRTFYNEQFF; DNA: TGTGCCAGCAGTCCCGCCGGGCGGACCTTCTACAATGAGCAGTTCTTC
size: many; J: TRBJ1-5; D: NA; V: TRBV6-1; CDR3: CASSEVDKPQHF; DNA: TGTGCCAGCAGTGAAGTTGATAAGCCCCAGCATTTT
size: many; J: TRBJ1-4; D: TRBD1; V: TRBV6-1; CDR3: CASSKGQGSGEKLFF; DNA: TGTGCCAGCAGTAAGGGACAGGGTTCGGGTGAAAAACTGTTTTTT
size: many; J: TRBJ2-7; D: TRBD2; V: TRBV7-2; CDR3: CASSGGLAGPYEQYF; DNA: TGTGCCAGCAGCGGGGGACTAGCGGGACCATACGAGCAGTACTTC
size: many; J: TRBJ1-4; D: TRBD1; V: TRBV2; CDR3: CASNRGQGEKLFF; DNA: TGTGCCAGCAACAGGGGGCAGGGTGAAAAACTGTTTTTT
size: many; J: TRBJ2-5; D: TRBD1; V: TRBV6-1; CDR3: CASRGTGGETQYF; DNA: TGTGCCAGCAGGGGGACAGGGGGCGAGACCCAGTACTTC
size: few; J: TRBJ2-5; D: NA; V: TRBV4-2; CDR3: CASSQDGAGEETQYF; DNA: TGTGCCAGCAGCCAAGATGGGGCAGGGGAAGAGACCCAGTACTTC
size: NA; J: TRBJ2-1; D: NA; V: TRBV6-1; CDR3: CASTVQGSSYNEQFF; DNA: TGTGCCAGCACCGTACAGGGAAGCTCCTACAATGAGCAGTTCTTC
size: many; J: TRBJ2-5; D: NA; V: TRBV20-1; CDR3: CSAGDGNKETQYF; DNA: TGCAGTGCTGGAGACGGGAATAAAGAGACCCAGTACTTC
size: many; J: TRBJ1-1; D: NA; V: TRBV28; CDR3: CASSLIRGAEAFF; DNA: TGTGCCAGCAGTTTAATCAGGGGAGCTGAAGCTTTCTTT
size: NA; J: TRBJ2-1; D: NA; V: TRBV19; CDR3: CASSIAANEQFF; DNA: TGTGCCAGTAGTATAGCGGCTAATGAGCAGTTCTTC
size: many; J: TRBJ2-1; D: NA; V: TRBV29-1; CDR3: CSIRFGRAQEQFF; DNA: TGCAGTATTCGATTCGGAAGGGCTCAGGAGCAGTTCTTC
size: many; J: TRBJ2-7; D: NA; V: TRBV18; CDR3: CASSPPLGSGAYEQYF; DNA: TGTGCCAGCTCACCACCGTTGGGGAGTGGGGCCTACGAGCAGTACTTC
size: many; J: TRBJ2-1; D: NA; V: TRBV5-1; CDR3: CASSLGGEQFF; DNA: TGTGCCAGCAGTTTAGGAGGTGAGCAGTTCTTC
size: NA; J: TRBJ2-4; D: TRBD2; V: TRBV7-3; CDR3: CASSLGREGAKNIQYF; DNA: TGTGCCAGCAGCTTAGGGCGGGAGGGAGCCAAAAACATTCAGTACTTC